Sequencing of this T cell receptor (beta chain) was carried out in a study of blood T cell repertoires in COVID-19. The overall study: T cells, B-cell-depleted T cells, or PBMCs provided the cDNA or gDNA that served as material.

This clone has more than one count but fewer than ten. Measured with immunoSEQ multiplex PCR; TCRdb has only the in-frame clones, and not every one. The sample lists approximately 300,000 clones, approximately 85% occurring once. Germline V CDR1 and CDR2: MNHNS, SASEGT. Trimming at V came to 1 base and at J to 6 bases, leaving 4 bases not matched to a gene. The CDR3 has 15 residues. The sequence was obtained from a woman between 25 and 40 years old who had recovered from COVID-19. V gene TRBV6-1 combines with J gene TRBJ2-2; 8 nucleotides align to TRBD1. Specimen: PBMCs or T cells enriched from blood (not recorded which). As DNA, the CDR3 is TGTGCCAGCAGTGAAGGGGCAGGGGGCCCCGGGGAGCTGTTTTTT. Protein: CASSEGAGGPGELFF.